This TCR beta chain was found in a study of response to subunit inactivated influenza vaccine. Study results and caveats: Authors suggested few new T cells are recruited by each seasonal influenza vaccination.

Trimming removed 0 bases from V and 3 bases from J, with 15 bases in between. CDR1 is DFQATT, CDR2 SNEGSKA, per germline (reference sequence). The CDR3 consists of 16 residues. This clonotype has a count of ten or more. The antigen is undetermined. TCRdb called the RT-PCR reads again in MiXCR, with one record for every CDR3 protein. The sample carries roughly 790,000 distinct CDR3 sequences, around 20% recorded once. This specimen consisted of PBMCs from blood, obtained approximately 5 days after vaccination. The chain is built from TRBV20-1 and TRBJ1-5, with D unresolved. The source is a man aged 45-65 years who received an inactivated influenza vaccine. The DNA of the CDR3 is TGCAGTGCTAGAGATTTTTTAACGGACGACAATCAGCCCCAGCATTTT. Encoded protein: CSARDFLTDDNQPQHF.